A single sample is the source of the 10 T cell receptor beta chains below, sequenced in a study of T cells after yellow fever vaccination. TCRdb called the 5' RACE reads again in MiXCR, with one record for every CDR3 protein. The repertoire includes a few hundred thousand distinct CDR3 sequences, 6% to 7.5% of them detected once, and roughly 0.9% sits in the top ten. Here the sequenced sample was CD4+ T cells sorted from PBMCs, taken 15 days after the yellow fever booster vaccination. The source of these receptors is a man aged 25 to 40 who received the YFV17D yellow fever vaccine.

In this sample, this clonotype turned up many times. V usage is TRBV20-1 and J usage is TRBJ2-5; 12 bases fit TRBD2. Germline V gene sequence: CDR1 DFQATT, CDR2 SNEGSKA (reference sequence). The CDR3 runs to 16 residues. V lost 3 bases and J lost 9; bases outside the gene matches: 14. In DNA, the CDR3 is TGCAGTGCTAGGGACCGTTTTAGGACTAGCGGGACGTCCCAGTACTTC. The encoded protein is CSARDRFRTSGTSQYF.

There are many counts of this clonotype. The rearrangement links TRBV7-2 to TRBJ2-3; D is unresolved. This CDR3 region has 14 residues. Trimming removed 0 bases from V and 2 bases from J, with 6 bases in between. Germline lookup yields CDR1 SGHTA and CDR2 FQGNSA. CDR3 region: CASSLALFTDTQYF. Here the CDR3 DNA reads TGTGCCAGCAGCTTAGCTCTTTTCACAGATACGCAGTATTTT.

In this sample, this clonotype turned up a few times. Sequence at one end of the junction differs from germline and may be a read error. The CDR3: CASNLGPGASYEQYF. The CDR3 region has the DNA TGTGCCAGCAACTTAGGCCCGGGGGCCTCCTACGAGCAGTACTTC. This rearrangement joins TRBV7-2 to TRBJ2-7; D might be TRBD1 or TRBD2, each matching 6 bases. The CDR3 is made up of 15 amino acids. Germline assignment: CDR1 SGHTA and CDR2 FQGNSA.

The chain is built from TRBV9 and TRBJ2-5; 13 positions agree with TRBD2. With 3 bases clipped from V and 5 bases from J, the junction kept 7 bases outside the gene matches. The CDR3 runs to 16 residues. Germline lookup yields CDR1 SGDLS and CDR2 YYNGEE. Here the CDR3 DNA reads TGTGCCAGCAGCGCGCGACTAGCGGGAGGCGGGGAGACCCAGTACTTC. It translates to CASSARLAGGGETQYF.

Details on this clonotype: A much larger clonotype is one base distant, so this may be a read error. The rearrangement joins TRBV10-2 to TRBJ1-5, with D possibly matching TRBD1 (6 bases). V lost 3 bases and J lost 13, with 19 bases in between. CDR3 length equals 14 residues. CDR1 and CDR2 from the germline V gene are WSHSY and SAAADI. The CDR3 loop reads CASSDTPCSGQQHF. In DNA form, the CDR3 reads TGCGCCAGCAGTGATACTCCATGTTCTGGACAGCAGCATTTT.

This clonotype has a handful of counts. V gene TRBV7-2 combines with J gene TRBJ2-1; 8 bases match TRBD2. Germline CDR1 is SGHTA and CDR2 is FQGNSA. Germline trimming cut 4 bases from V and 7 bases from J; bases unmatched to any gene: 9. The CDR3 is made up of 15 amino acids. The CDR3: CASSSEREWRNEQFF. The DNA of the CDR3 is TGTGCCAGCAGCTCCGAGCGGGAGTGGCGGAATGAGCAGTTCTTC. The variable domain in full, with the rest retrieved from reference TRBV7-2 and TRBJ2-1, is GAGVSQSPSNKVTEKGKDVELRCDPISGHTALYWYRQSLGQGLEFLIYFQGNSAPDKSGLPSDRFSAERTGGSVSTLTIQRTQQEDSAVYLCASSSEREWRNEQFFGPGTRLTVL.

The V gene is TRBV10-2, the J gene TRBJ1-3; a weak D match, TRBD1 (5 bases). V dropped 4 bases and J dropped 11 bases, with 15 bases sitting between them. The CDR3 runs to 13 residues. Germline V lookup: CDR1 WSHSY, CDR2 SAAADI. CDR3: CASSARGANSIYF. CDR3 coding DNA: TGCGCCAGCAGTGCGAGAGGGGCGAACTCCATATATTTT.

The J gene is TRBJ1-4, the V gene TRBV7-2; no firm D call. Trimming removed 3 bases at V and 5 bases at J, with 10 bases between. The CDR3 is made up of 14 amino acids. CDR1 and CDR2 from the germline V gene are SGHTA and FQGNSA. The CDR3: CASSLGQPNEKLFF. The CDR3 DNA reads as TGTGCCAGCAGCTTGGGTCAGCCGAATGAAAAACTGTTTTTT.

This clonotype appeared many times. The rearrangement joins TRBV20-1 to TRBJ2-3, with no clear D. The CDR3 covers 12 residues. Germline lookup yields CDR1 DFQATT and CDR2 SNEGSKA (reference sequence). V was pared by 3 bases and J by 2 bases, with 6 bases between. CDR3 in amino acids: CSASVPTDTQYF. Here the CDR3 DNA reads TGCAGTGCTAGTGTTCCCACAGATACGCAGTATTTT.

This chain uses TRBV7-2 with TRBJ2-3; D ambiguous. The CDR3 spans 13 residues. V gave up 5 bases and J gave up 4 bases, with 10 bases separating them. CDR1 is SGHTA and CDR2 is FQGNSA in the germline V gene. CDR3 nucleotide sequence: TGTGCCAGCAGCATGATGGTGGCAGATACGCAGTATTTT. Its protein is CASSMMVADTQYF.